The next 9 T cell receptor beta chains were all read from a single sample in a study of CD8+ T cells in alopecia areata. As the sequencing template, cDNA was produced by extracting RNA and reverse transcribing it. The protocol was immunoSEQ multiplex PCR, while the TCRdb copy is restricted to in-frame clones and leaves out a portion. Here the sample spans fewer than 250,000 clones, about 40% being singletons. Described treatment: oral pan-JAK inhibitor, 5-10 mg twice daily. The material sequenced was CD4+ T cells sorted from blood, taken at approximately week 37, from a patient treated with tofacitinib. All receptors come from a human donor with alopecia areata.

The rearrangement joins TRBV5-6 to TRBJ2-1; 7 bases map to TRBD2. The CDR3 spans 16 residues. Germline CDR1 reads SGHDT; CDR2 reads YYEEEE. Trimming at V came to 1 base and at J to 3 bases, leaving 7 bases not matched to a gene. The CDR3 DNA sequence: TGTGCCAGCAGCTTGTCGGGCGGGAGTTTCTACAATGAGCAGTTCTTC. The encoded protein is CASSLSGGSFYNEQFF.

CDR3 bases: TGTGCCAGCAGGGTCCTAGCGGGAGCCCACAATGAGCAGTTCTTC. This gives the protein CASRVLAGAHNEQFF. The chain is built from TRBV7-2 and TRBJ2-1, with TRBD2 matching 10 bases. The CDR3 is made up of 15 amino acids. The germline gives CDR1 SGHTA, CDR2 FQGNSA. The V segment lost 6 bases and the J segment 5 bases; nucleotides outside the gene matches: 7.

The chain couples TRBV7-9 to TRBJ2-3; a possible D gene is TRBD1 (6 bases). This CDR3 has 17 amino acids. Germline CDR1 is SEHNR and CDR2 is FQNEAQ (reference sequence). Trimming left V 0 bases short and J 1 base short, with 14 bases between. CDR3 DNA sequence: TGTGCCAGCAGCTTAGCACCGACAGGTATCGGCACAGATACGCAGTATTTT. The encoded protein is CASSLAPTGIGTDTQYF. The full variable domain, its missing parts supplied by reference TRBV7-9 and TRBJ2-3, is DTGVSQNPRHKITKRGQNVTFRCDPISEHNRLYWYRQTLGQGPEFLTYFQNEAQLEKSRLLSDRFSAERPKGSFSTLEIQRTEQGDSAMYLCASSLAPTGIGTDTQYFGPGTRLTVL.

The chain employs TRBV7-2 and TRBJ2-7; weak D call: TRBD1 (5 bases). Trimming removed 3 bases at V and 6 bases at J, with 9 bases between. The CDR3 is made up of 12 amino acids. Germline CDR1 is SGHTA and CDR2 is FQGNSA. CDR3 sequence (DNA): TGTGCCAGCAGCTTCCAGGGCACCGAGCAGTACTTC. This translates into CASSFQGTEQYF.

This clone was recorded many times. CDR3 sequence: CASSLLFYEYSNYGYTF. The DNA for the CDR3 is TGTGCCAGCAGTTTGCTTTTTTATGAGTATTCTAACTATGGCTACACCTTC. The chain uses TRBV28 and TRBJ1-2; D not certain. Germline V CDR1 and CDR2: MDHEN, SYDVKM. V was trimmed by 3 bases and J by 0 bases, leaving 17 bases between them. The CDR3 has 17 residues.

This chain uses TRBV6-5 with TRBJ2-6, with 7 positions matching TRBD1. The germline V gene encodes CDR1 MNHEY and CDR2 SVGAGI. The length of the CDR3 is 15 residues. The V and J ends lost 9 bases and 0 bases, in that order; junction bases with no gene match: 5. The CDR3 spells CASGQASSGANVLTF. The CDR3 bases are TGTGCCAGTGGACAGGCAAGCTCTGGGGCCAACGTCCTGACTTTC.

With respect to this clone: This sample includes further DNA sequences coding for the same CDR3. The chain uses TRBV5-1 and TRBJ1-1; D ambiguous. The V gene lost 0 bases and the J gene lost 1 base, with 4 bases spanning the gap. This CDR3 spans 13 amino acids. Germline lookup yields CDR1 SGHRS and CDR2 YFSETQ. DNA for the CDR3: TGCGCCAGCAGCTTGGACCCGAACACTGAAGCTTTCTTT. Protein product: CASSLDPNTEAFF.

The rearrangement uses TRBV29-1 and TRBJ2-5; D gene unclear. Per germline, CDR1 SQVTM and CDR2 ANQGSEA. There are 13 residues in the CDR3. Deletions cut 0 bases from V and 2 bases from J, with 7 bases between. DNA of the CDR3: TGCAGCGTTGAAGACAGCAAACAAGAGACCCAGTACTTC. This codes for CSVEDSKQETQYF.

The chain joins TRBV5-1 to TRBJ2-5, with TRBD2 identical over 11 bases. J lost 5 bases, V lost 4 bases, and 13 bases had no gene match. Germline CDR1 SGHRS, CDR2 YFSETQ. This CDR3 has 17 amino acids. The CDR3 coding sequence is TGCGCCAGCAGCCGGACCACAATAGCGGGAGGGCGGGAGACCCAGTACTTC. This translates into CASSRTTIAGGRETQYF.